The TCR beta chain under discussion was sequenced for a study of blood T cell repertoires in COVID-19 (TCRdb year 2020). Notes on the research overall: Collaborator samples came from the United States, Italy and Spain and covered acute and convalescent phases of COVID-19. The material from the prospective study consisted of cDNA or gDNA derived from T cells, B-cell-depleted T cells, or PBMCs. The repertoires were released in a freely available public database intended as a resource for research on the immune response to SARS-CoV-2. The sample metadata nearly always contained a de-identified subject ID, COVID-19 status, age in years and sex. The dataset comprised deeply sampled blood TCRbeta repertoires from subjects exposed to, actively infected with, or recovered from COVID-19. Samples were obtained from the ongoing ImmuneRACE study (first 160 participants) and from approximately 1,200 subjects provided by 6 global collaborators. HLA class I and class II types, where available, came from metadata supplied by the sample provider rather than from assay-based typing.

The study at large found these results: The amount of clinical and demographic metadata varied by source and participant and was provided uncurated.

About this clone itself: It has no known antigen specificity. Per-nucleotide qualities are absent, and no much larger clonotype sits a single base away.

Whole blood was collected in K2EDTA tubes by collaborating institutions according to the institutions' own protocols. For TCRbeta analysis, collaborator samples were shipped as frozen whole blood, as isolated PBMCs, or as DNA extracted from either sample type. TCRbeta CDR3 regions were amplified from genomic DNA using the immunoSEQ Assay, a bias-controlled multiplex PCR. Under the source paper's analysis protocol: Nucleated cell counts per sample were estimated from amplification of reference gene primers within the assay. To quantify the absolute abundance of each unique TCRbeta CDR3 rearrangement, sequence reads were collapsed and filtered. For each sample, productive Simpson clonality was calculated as the square root of Simpson's diversity index over productive rearrangements. TCRdb mirrors the immuneACCESS table, restricted to in-frame sequences. Some clones are absent from its copies; in checked studies, under half trace to an unresolved V gene, and the reason for the others is unknown. V, J and clone size derive from that table, while D and trimming were established from the DNA sequence. The sample table lists 350,000 to 450,000 clones, 85% of them with a count of one. The ten most abundant clones make up around 3.4% of the sample.

The germline ends are 5 bases apart after V is trimmed by 2 bases and J by 3 bases. Inclusive of the bounding cysteine and phenylalanine, the CDR3 is 11 residues long. Of the read, only the CDR3 DNA is kept; its 33 bases are in frame from base 1. For CDR1 and CDR2, the germline V gene (reference sequence) lists DFQATT and SNEGSKA. The V and J genes are TRBV20-1 and TRBJ2-7, with the D gene call left open. The sequencing sample was made of peripheral blood. The sequence was obtained from a woman between 18 and 30 years old with acute or convalescent COVID-19. The nucleotide sequence reads TGCAGTGCTAGACGAGGCTACGAGCAGTACTTC. This codes for CSARRGYEQYF.